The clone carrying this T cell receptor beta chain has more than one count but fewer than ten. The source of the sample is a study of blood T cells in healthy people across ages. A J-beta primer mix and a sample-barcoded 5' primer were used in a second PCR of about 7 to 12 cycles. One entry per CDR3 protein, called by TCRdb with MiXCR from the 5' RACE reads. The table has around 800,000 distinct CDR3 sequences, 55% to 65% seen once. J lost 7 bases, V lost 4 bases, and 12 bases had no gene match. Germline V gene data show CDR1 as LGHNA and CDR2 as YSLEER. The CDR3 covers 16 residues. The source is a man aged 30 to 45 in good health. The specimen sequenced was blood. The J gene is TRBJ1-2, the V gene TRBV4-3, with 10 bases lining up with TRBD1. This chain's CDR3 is CASSLKPGQGSGGYTF. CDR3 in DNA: TGCGCCAGCAGCCTAAAGCCGGGACAGGGGTCCGGTGGCTACACCTTC.